This passage covers 9 T cell receptor beta chains from one sample sequenced in a study of blood T cell repertoires in COVID-19. Measured with immunoSEQ multiplex PCR; TCRdb has only the in-frame clones, and not every one. The repertoire holds 130,000 or so clones, 70% to 85% seen once, with 3% to 3.5% in the top ten. Material for sequencing was peripheral blood. The receptor set was obtained from a woman of 80 years or more with acute or convalescent COVID-19.

This clone was picked up a small number of times. V and J are TRBV5-1 and TRBJ1-1, with TRBD1 as a possible D gene (5 bases). Trimming pared 0 bases from V and 0 bases from J, leaving 15 bases between. The CDR3 sequence is 17 residues long. Per germline, CDR1 SGHRS and CDR2 YFSETQ. The CDR3 spells CASSLGYRGALNTEAFF. CDR3 coding DNA: TGCGCCAGCAGCTTGGGTTACCGCGGGGCGCTGAACACTGAAGCTTTCTTT.

The CDR3 bases are TGTGCCAGCAGCCTTCGGACTAGCGGGGGATTCACAGATACGCAGTATTTT. It specifies CASSLRTSGGFTDTQYF. The chain is built from TRBV3-1 (or the pseudogene TRBV3-2) and TRBJ2-3; 13 bases are a match to TRBD2. Germline V gene sequence: CDR1 LGHDT, CDR2 YNNKEL (reference sequence). V gave up 4 bases and J gave up 2 bases; unmatched junction bases: 6. CDR3 length: 17 residues.

The J gene is TRBJ1-1, the V gene TRBV3-1 (or the pseudogene TRBV3-2); no reliable D call. The CDR3 contains 12 residues. CDR1 and CDR2 from the germline V gene are LGHDT and YNNKEL (reference sequence). With 1 base removed from V and 6 bases from J, the gap between germline ends came to 6 bases. In DNA, the CDR3 is TGTGCCAGCAGCCAAGGAGCCGCTGAAGCTTTCTTT. Translated, it gives CASSQGAAEAFF.

The sample holds a few counts of this clone. V and J are TRBV7-3 and TRBJ1-1; 8 nucleotides align to TRBD1. The V gene end was trimmed by 5 bases and the J gene end by 4 bases; junction bases not matched to a gene: 6. The germline CDR1 and CDR2 sequences are SGHTA and FQGTGA. The CDR3 extends over 14 amino acids. The CDR3 sequence is CASSRGQAGTEAFF. The CDR3 region has the DNA TGTGCCAGCAGCCGGGGACAGGCGGGCACTGAAGCTTTCTTT. The full variable domain, completed using reference TRBV7-3 and TRBJ1-1, is GAGVSQTPSNKVTEKGKYVELRCDPISGHTALYWYRQSLGQGPEFLIYFQGTGAADDSGLPNDRFFAVRPEGSVSTLKIQRTERGDSAVYLCASSRGQAGTEAFFGQGTRLTVV.

This chain connects TRBV11-3 to TRBJ1-1; TRBD1 agrees at 8 bases. Germline CDR1 is SGHNT and CDR2 is YENEEA. Trimming at V came to 5 bases and at J to 0 bases, leaving 8 bases not matched to a gene. The CDR3 length is 16 residues. The CDR3 region is CASSPGQGFMNTEAFF. DNA for the CDR3: TGTGCCAGCAGCCCAGGACAGGGTTTCATGAACACTGAAGCTTTCTTT. The entire variable domain, with the rest obtained from reference TRBV11-3 and TRBJ1-1, is as follows: EAGVVQSPRYKIIEKKQPVAFWCNPISGHNTLYWYLQNLGQGPELLIRYENEEAVDDSQLPKDRFSAERLKGVDSTLKIQPAELGDSAVYLCASSPGQGFMNTEAFFGQGTRLTVV.

J is TRBJ1-1 and V is TRBV7-2; the D gene is possibly TRBD1 (5 bases). V lost 0 bases, J lost 11 bases, and 10 bases lay in between. The germline CDR1 and CDR2 sequences are SGHTA and FQGNSA. The CDR3 extends over 12 amino acids. Here the CDR3 reads CASSLATGIAFF. For the CDR3, the DNA is TGTGCCAGCAGCTTAGCCACAGGTATTGCTTTCTTT.

The chain uses TRBV24-1 and TRBJ2-3; D not resolved. This CDR3 comprises 11 residues. Germline-derived CDR1 and CDR2 are KGHDR and SFDVKD. V lost 6 bases, J lost 3 bases, and 3 bases lay in between. The CDR3 is CATSQTDTQYF. DNA for the CDR3: TGTGCCACCAGTCAGACAGATACGCAGTATTTT.

The V gene is TRBV5-1, the J gene TRBJ2-7, with a weak D call TRBD1 (5 bases). With 4 bases removed from V and 2 bases from J, the gap between germline ends came to 16 bases. From germline, CDR1 is SGHRS and CDR2 YFSETQ. The CDR3 length is 15 residues. The CDR3 reads CASSVRQGKPYEQYF. CDR3 sequence (DNA): TGCGCCAGCAGCGTTAGGCAGGGTAAACCCTACGAGCAGTACTTC.

The V and J genes are TRBV21-1 and TRBJ2-7; the DNA was not compared with TRBD2, the D call given in the table. TRBV21-1 is tagged as a pseudogene. The CDR3 is 14 residues long. CDR3 amino acids: CASSPGRAPYEQYF. CDR3 sequence (DNA): TGTGCCAGCAGTCCCGGGCGGGCCCCTTACGAGCAGTACTTC.